This TCR beta chain was captured in a study of cytomegalovirus exposure and HLA in healthy donors. Among the donors, all were healthy bone marrow donors. PCR primers comprised 60 Vbeta and 13 Jbeta primers. Here immunoSEQ multiplex PCR was the method, and the copy in TCRdb shows in-frame clones only, minus some. The sample holds about 190,000 clones, roughly 81% seen once. The germline gives CDR1 SGHAT, CDR2 FQNNGV. The V and J ends lost 0 bases and 2 bases respectively, with 11 bases between them. CDR3 length: 15 amino acids. This receptor was identified in a woman in her thirties in good health and CMV-seropositive. Sequencing was carried out using PBMCs. This chain links TRBV11-2 with TRBJ2-7, with TRBD1 as a possible D gene (6 bases). CDR3 amino acids: CASSLDRQGTYEQYF. CDR3 nucleotide sequence: TGTGCCAGCAGCTTAGACCGGCAGGGGACCTACGAGCAGTACTTC.